This T cell receptor (beta chain) is drawn from a study of radiotherapy plus CTLA-4 blockade in lung cancer. For the study at large: Disease control was present in 30% to 40% of patients, and objective responses in approximately 19%.

Study observations and caveats: The authors reported that early blood T cell clone dynamics, with interferon-beta, best predicted response. Some TCR clones had been derived from tumors. These clones expanded in peripheral blood after radiotherapy plus ipilimumab.

Libraries were prepared by immunoSEQ multiplex PCR; TCRdb keeps only in-frame clonotypes and omits some of them. This repertoire shows over 60,000 clones, 87% found once; its top ten account for 40% to 45%. Participants had chemo-refractory metastatic non-small-cell lung cancer and were treated with focal radiation plus ipilimumab CTLA-4 blockade. Concerning this clone itself: Its antigen is undetermined.

Material: peripheral blood, obtained from a patient treated with radiotherapy plus ipilimumab. The receptor was derived from a human donor with non-small cell lung cancer that progressed on radiotherapy plus ipilimumab.

Here the CDR3 DNA reads TGTGCCTGGGACGAGGGACTAGCGGGAAATGAGCAGTTCTTC. It codes for CAWDEGLAGNEQFF. V is TRBV30 and J is TRBJ2-1, with 13 bases lining up with TRBD2. CDR3 length: 14 amino acids. The V gene end was trimmed by 5 bases and the J gene end by 7 bases; junction bases not matched to a gene: 5. Germline V gives CDR1 GTSNPN, CDR2 SVGIG (reference sequence).